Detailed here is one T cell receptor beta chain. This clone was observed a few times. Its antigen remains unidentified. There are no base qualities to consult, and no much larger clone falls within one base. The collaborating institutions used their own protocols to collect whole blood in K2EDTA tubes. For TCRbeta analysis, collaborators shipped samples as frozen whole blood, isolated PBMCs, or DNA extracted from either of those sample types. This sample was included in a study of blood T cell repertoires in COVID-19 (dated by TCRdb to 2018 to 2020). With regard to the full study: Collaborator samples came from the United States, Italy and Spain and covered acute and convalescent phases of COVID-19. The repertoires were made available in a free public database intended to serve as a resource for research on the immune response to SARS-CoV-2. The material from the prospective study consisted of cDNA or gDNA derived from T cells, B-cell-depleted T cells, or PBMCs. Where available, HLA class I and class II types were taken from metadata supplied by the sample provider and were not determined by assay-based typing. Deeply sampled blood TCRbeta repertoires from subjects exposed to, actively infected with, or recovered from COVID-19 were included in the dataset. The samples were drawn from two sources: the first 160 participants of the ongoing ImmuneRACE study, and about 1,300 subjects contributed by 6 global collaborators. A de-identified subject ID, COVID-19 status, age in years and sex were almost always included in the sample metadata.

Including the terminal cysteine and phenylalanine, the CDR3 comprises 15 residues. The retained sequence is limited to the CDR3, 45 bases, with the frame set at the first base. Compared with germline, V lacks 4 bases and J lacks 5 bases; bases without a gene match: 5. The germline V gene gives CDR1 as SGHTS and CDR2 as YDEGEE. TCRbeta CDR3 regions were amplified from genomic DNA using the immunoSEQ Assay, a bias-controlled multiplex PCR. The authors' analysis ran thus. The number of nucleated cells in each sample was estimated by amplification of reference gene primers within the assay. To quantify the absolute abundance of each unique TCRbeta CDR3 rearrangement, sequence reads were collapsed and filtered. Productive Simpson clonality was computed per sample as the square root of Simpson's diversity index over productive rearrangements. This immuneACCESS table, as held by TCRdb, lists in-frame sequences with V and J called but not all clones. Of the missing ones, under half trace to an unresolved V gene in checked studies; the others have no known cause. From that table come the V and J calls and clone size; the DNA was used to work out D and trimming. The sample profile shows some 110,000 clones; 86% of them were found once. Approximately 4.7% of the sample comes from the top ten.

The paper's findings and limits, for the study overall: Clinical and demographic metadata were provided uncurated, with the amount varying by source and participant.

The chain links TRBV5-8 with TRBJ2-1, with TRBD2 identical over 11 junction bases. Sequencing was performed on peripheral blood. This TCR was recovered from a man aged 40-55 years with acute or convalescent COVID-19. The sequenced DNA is TGTGCCAGCAGCCCTAGCGGGGGGCCTCACAATGAGCAGTTCTTC. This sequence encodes CASSPSGGPHNEQFF.